The 2 T cell receptor beta chains listed next were all sequenced from one sample in a study of Ad26.COV2.S vaccination and SARS-CoV-2 variants. Indicated treatment: approximately 18 received Ad26.COV2.S at low or high dose, single or two shots; about 5 received placebo; per-sample allocation not given. It was on day 63 after the first vaccine or placebo injection that samples were taken. Produced via immunoSEQ multiplex PCR; TCRdb's table is partial and in-frame only. The sample contains hundreds of thousands of clones, roughly 87% of which appear only once. The sequencing used peripheral blood, collected in a trial of Ad26.COV2.S vaccine versus placebo. These receptors were taken from a person aged 18 to 59 who received the Ad26.COV2.S COVID-19 vaccine or a placebo.

The rearrangement uses TRBV7-2 and TRBJ2-7; either TRBD1 or TRBD2 may fit D (5 bases each). Germline V gene sequence: CDR1 SGHTA, CDR2 FQGNSA. Trimming took 7 bases from V and 2 from J, leaving 18 bases between them. The CDR3 contains 15 residues. The CDR3: CASTSLGVGAYEQYF. Written as DNA, the CDR3 is TGTGCCAGCACCTCCCTGGGGGTGGGGGCCTACGAGCAGTACTTC.

The gene calls are TRBV30 and TRBJ1-1, with 8 bases fitting TRBD1. Per the germline V gene, CDR1 is GTSNPN and CDR2 is SVGIG (reference sequence). Trimming took 7 bases from V and 2 from J; bases not matched to a gene: 6. This CDR3 region has 13 residues. The CDR3 reads CALQGAFNTEAFF. Here the CDR3 DNA reads TGTGCCTTGCAGGGGGCCTTTAACACTGAAGCTTTCTTT.